This T cell receptor (beta chain) was sequenced during a study of blood T cell repertoires in COVID-19. Study overall: Samples representing acute and convalescent COVID-19 were sourced from the United States, Italy and Spain. T cells, B-cell-depleted T cells, or PBMCs supplied cDNA or gDNA.

Authors' processing steps: Counts of nucleated cells, estimated from reference gene primer amplification, were obtained. Clones were read by immunoSEQ multiplex PCR, and TCRdb kept only the in-frame ones, dropping some. Clonal size and the V and J genes are those of that table, whereas D and trimming came from the DNA. Among about 160,000 clones listed, 77% were seen once. With V trimmed by 0 bases and J by 8 bases, 7 bases remained unmatched. Germline lookup yields CDR1 SGDLS and CDR2 YYNGEE. This CDR3 region has 16 residues. This chain connects TRBV9 to TRBJ2-1; 11 positions match TRBD2. Source material: peripheral blood. The TCR originated in a man between 65 and 85 years old with acute or convalescent COVID-19. CDR3 nucleotide sequence: TGTGCCAGCAGCGTAGCGGCTAGCGGGAGGACCCATGAGCAGTTCTTC. The encoded protein is CASSVAASGRTHEQFF.